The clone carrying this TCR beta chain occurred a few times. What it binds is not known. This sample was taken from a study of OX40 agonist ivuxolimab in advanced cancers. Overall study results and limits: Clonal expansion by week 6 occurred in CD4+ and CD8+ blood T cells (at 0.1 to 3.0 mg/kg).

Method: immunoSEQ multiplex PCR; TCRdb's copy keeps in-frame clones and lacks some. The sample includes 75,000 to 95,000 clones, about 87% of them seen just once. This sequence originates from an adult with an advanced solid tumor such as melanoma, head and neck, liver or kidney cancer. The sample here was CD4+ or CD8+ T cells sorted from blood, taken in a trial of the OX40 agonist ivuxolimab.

CDR3 sequence: CASSSGDWDSNQPQHF. The CDR3 nucleotides read TGTGCCAGCAGTAGTGGGGACTGGGATAGCAATCAGCCCCAGCATTTT. The chain employs TRBV25-1 and TRBJ1-5, with D perhaps matching TRBD1 (5 bases). V lost 5 bases to trimming and J lost 0 bases, with 14 bases between them. The germline V gene has CDR1 MGHDK and CDR2 SYGVNS. The length of the CDR3 is 16 residues.